This T cell receptor beta chain was recovered during a study of cytomegalovirus exposure and HLA in healthy donors. General observations from the study: The authors later linked a missense DCLRE1C variant to TCR beta V- and J-gene trimming.

Germline CDR1 reads SGHVS; CDR2 reads FNYEAQ. J lost 6 bases, V lost 5 bases, and 10 bases had no gene match. CDR3 length equals 15 residues. PCR involved 60 Vbeta and 13 Jbeta primers. Data came from immunoSEQ multiplex PCR; TCRdb stores just in-frame clones and leaves some out. Here the sample spans 90,000 to 100,000 clones, around four fifths being singletons. A few counts support this clone. Antigen unknown. Sequenced material: PBMCs. The receptor's source is a man in his forties in good health and CMV-seropositive. The V gene is TRBV7-6, the J gene TRBJ2-7, with 10 bases fitting TRBD1. The CDR3 loop is CASSEAGQGNREQYF. In DNA form, the CDR3 reads TGTGCCAGCAGCGAAGCGGGACAGGGGAACCGCGAGCAGTACTTC.